Reported below is one TCR beta chain. What it binds is not known. There are 18 residues in the CDR3. V shed 3 bases, J shed 5 bases, and the junction held 17 bases outside the gene matches. The data are from a study of regulatory T cells in long-lasting Graves disease. Points from the study as a whole: Newly diagnosed Graves' patients exceeded persistent ones in TCR diversity.

Regarding time point: persistent/refractory GD, antithyroid drugs over 5 years with positive TRAb. PBMC-derived RNA was used for the TCR library. CDR3 regions were amplified by Arm-PCR using iRepertoire HTBI primers to build TCR beta libraries. TCRdb re-derived calls from the multiplex PCR reads in MiXCR, one entry per CDR3 protein. The data show a few hundred thousand distinct CDR3 sequences, about a quarter seen once. The chain couples TRBV12-3 or TRBV12-4 to TRBJ2-7, with 9 positions matching TRBD1. The receptor's source is a female donor with Graves disease. Material: peripheral blood mononuclear cells (PBMCs), obtained when the disease was refractory, from a patient treated with antithyroid drugs. In nucleotides, the CDR3 is TGTGCCAGCAGTTTCTTATCTCCCGGGACAGGGTTCGCCCACGAGCAGTACTTC. Translation gives CASSFLSPGTGFAHEQYF.